This TCR beta chain was found in a study of blood T cells in healthy people across ages. Across the whole study: Per two T cells, template switching captured roughly one barcoded beta molecule. Study-level results: Investigators treated diversity estimates from one million T cells as underestimates.

For the second PCR, which ran for 7 to 11 cycles, a sample-barcoded 5' primer and a J-beta primer mix were used. TCRdb reprocessed the 5' RACE reads via MiXCR and lists one record per CDR3 protein. Of roughly 2 million distinct CDR3 sequences in the sample, 49% were seen once. Germline-derived CDR1 and CDR2 are MDHEN and SYDVKM. The CDR3 extends over 16 amino acids. This clonotype has only a few counts. Its antigen is undetermined. The source is a woman aged 40 to 50 in good health. The genes are TRBV28 and TRBJ2-4; TRBD1 agrees at 9 bases. Judging by the DNA end, TRBJ2-7 fits better; the J call may be wrong. The sequencing input was blood. CDR3 amino acids: CASKSPPGQGIYEQYF. CDR3 DNA sequence: TGTGCCAGCAAGTCCCCACCGGGACAGGGCATCTACGAGCAGTACTTC.